This T cell receptor beta chain was observed in a study of blood T cell repertoires in COVID-19. Study background: Both acute and convalescent COVID-19 samples were obtained from the United States, Italy and Spain. The analysed material was cDNA or gDNA that came from T cells, B-cell-depleted T cells, or PBMCs.

V was pared by 1 base and J by 2 bases, with 3 bases of the junction left unmatched. This CDR3 comprises 16 residues. In germline, CDR1 is SGHRS, CDR2 YFSETQ. Study processing details: By means of reference gene primer amplification, nucleated cell counts were estimated. TCRdb's table, derived via immunoSEQ multiplex PCR, lists solely in-frame clones and lacks some. D and trimming were read from the DNA, whereas the V and J calls and clone size are those reported in that table. Among more than 400,000 clones listed, 80% to 90% were seen once. Sequencing was performed on peripheral blood. This receptor was taken from a human donor in a cohort sampled during active COVID-19. The chain carries TRBV5-1 and TRBJ2-6; 7 nucleotides agree with TRBD1. This chain's CDR3 is CASSLIRGTGANVLTF. DNA for the CDR3: TGCGCCAGCAGCTTGATCAGGGGGACTGGGGCCAACGTCCTGACTTTC.